Following are 16 T cell receptor beta chains from one sample sequenced in a study of human T cells and chemical hapten exposure. As to time point: pre-sensitization, week 0. Described treatment: therapeutic diphenylcyclopropenone sensitization with weekly scalp DPC. MiXCR, applied by TCRdb to the RACE reads, yields one record per CDR3 protein. The data contain 300,000 to 450,000 distinct CDR3 sequences, about 5.1% of them singletons. The sequences come from whole blood, collected in connection with sensitization to the hapten diphenylcyclopropenone (DPC). These receptors originate from a woman aged 45 to 65 with alopecia areata. Some clones in this sample may be carry-over from other donors' samples.

This clonotype was seen ten or more times. DNA of the CDR3: TGTGCCAGCCGTCTTCCGGTGAGCAATGAGCAGTTCTTC. It specifies CASRLPVSNEQFF. The chain couples TRBV6-2 or TRBV6-3 to TRBJ2-1; D not resolved. Germline CDR1 reads MNHEY; CDR2 reads SVGEGT. The CDR3 sequence is 13 residues long. The ends were cut back, 8 bases at V and 6 bases at J, with 14 bases in the middle.

The chain uses TRBV9 and TRBJ1-5; D call uncertain. V gave up 3 bases and J gave up 0 bases, with 19 bases separating them. The CDR3 has 18 residues. Germline-derived CDR1 and CDR2 are SGDLS and YYNGEE. DNA of the CDR3: TGTGCCAGCAGCGCAGACCGACTAGGAGCCCTTAGCAATCAGCCCCAGCATTTT. It yields the protein CASSADRLGALSNQPQHF.

Ten or more counts support this clonotype. This chain uses TRBV7-2 with TRBJ2-5; no firm D call. Trimming took 1 base from V and 4 from J, leaving 4 bases between them. Germline loops: CDR1 SGHTA, CDR2 FQGNSA. CDR3 length: 12 amino acids. The CDR3 loop is CASSLDRETQYF. In nucleotides, the CDR3 is TGTGCCAGCAGCTTAGACCGAGAGACCCAGTACTTC.

This clonotype was found many times. V and J are TRBV2 and TRBJ1-5; D is ambiguous. Per the germline V gene, CDR1 is SNHLY and CDR2 is FYNNEI. V was trimmed by 9 bases and J by 1 base, leaving 16 bases between them. CDR3 length: 15 amino acids. The CDR3 loop reads CASSGRLSSNQPQHF. CDR3 nucleotides: TGTGCCAGTTCGGGCCGCCTAAGCAGCAATCAGCCCCAGCATTTT. Full variable domain (missing parts from reference TRBV2 and TRBJ1-5): EPEVTQTPSHQVTQMGQEVILRCVPISNHLYFYWYRQILGQKVEFLVSFYNNEISEKSEIFDDQFSVERPDGSNFTLKIRSTKLEDSAMYFCASSGRLSSNQPQHFGDGTRLSIL.

The chain carries TRBV5-5 and TRBJ1-5; a possible D gene is TRBD1 (5 bases). CDR3 length equals 15 residues. The V end lost 0 bases, the J end lost 1 base, and 8 bases lay between the germline ends. The germline CDR1 and CDR2 sequences are SGHKS and YYEKEE (reference sequence). This CDR3 is CASSLVRGSNQPQHF. DNA of the CDR3: TGTGCCAGCAGCTTGGTAAGGGGAAGCAATCAGCCCCAGCATTTT.

This clonotype was seen at least ten times. This sequence joins TRBV10-3 and TRBJ2-7; 8 bases are a match to TRBD2. The germline gives CDR1 ENHRY, CDR2 SYGVKD. Germline trimming cut 3 bases from V and 5 bases from J; bases unmatched to any gene: 6. The CDR3 is 14 residues long. The CDR3 region is CAISDGREANEQYF. DNA of the CDR3: TGTGCCATCAGTGATGGGCGGGAGGCAAACGAGCAGTACTTC.

This clonotype was seen at least ten times. The chain links TRBV6-2 or TRBV6-3 to TRBJ1-2; D is unclear. V was shortened by 7 bases and J by 8 bases, with 23 bases between the two germline ends. This CDR3 region has 15 residues. The germline gives CDR1 MNHEY, CDR2 SVGEGT. The CDR3 protein is CASTPFRAFDAGYTF. The CDR3 nucleotides read TGTGCCAGCACCCCCTTTAGGGCATTTGACGCGGGCTACACCTTC.

Only a few counts were recorded for this clonotype. J is TRBJ1-6 and V is TRBV18; 7 nucleotides align to TRBD1. V was pared by 6 bases and J by 8 bases, with 7 bases of the junction left unmatched. CDR1 and CDR2 from the germline V gene are KGHSH and LQKENI. The CDR3 runs 14 residues. Written as DNA, the CDR3 is TGTGCCAGCTCCCACAGGGGTGGAGATTCACCCCTCCACTTT. Its protein is CASSHRGGDSPLHF.

This clonotype was observed many times. The rearrangement links TRBV6-5 to TRBJ2-1, with 13 bases that match TRBD2. The V and J ends lost 6 bases and 7 bases, in that order; junction bases with no gene match: 3. The CDR3 length is 14 residues. Germline loops: CDR1 MNHEY, CDR2 SVGAGI. CDR3 DNA sequence: TGTGCCAGCAGGTTGACTAGCGGGGGGAATGAGCAGTTCTTC. Translation gives CASRLTSGGNEQFF.

This clonotype has only a few counts. This chain connects TRBV9 to TRBJ2-1; 11 nucleotides line up with TRBD1. Per the germline V gene, CDR1 is SGDLS and CDR2 is YYNGEE. This CDR3 spans 19 amino acids. The ends lost 1 base at V and 1 base at J; junction bases unmatched: 10. CDR3 protein: CASSVKNRGQGASYNEQFF. Here the CDR3 DNA reads TGTGCCAGCAGCGTAAAAAACCGAGGACAGGGGGCTTCCTACAATGAGCAGTTCTTC.

This clonotype was observed at least ten times. This chain links TRBV4-3 with TRBJ2-3, with no clear D. Trimming shortened V by 0 bases and J by 4 bases, and 5 bases separated the two germline ends. The CDR3 has 13 amino acids. CDR1 LGHNA and CDR2 YSLEER come from the germline V gene. Here the CDR3 DNA reads TGCGCCAGCAGCCAAGAAGTATCAGATACGCAGTATTTT. Translating it yields CASSQEVSDTQYF.

The table lists this clonotype with many counts. The rearrangement joins TRBV9 to TRBJ2-7; 9 bases agree with TRBD2. The CDR3 covers 14 residues. The V segment lost 2 bases and the J segment 5 bases; nucleotides outside the gene matches: 5. Per germline, CDR1 SGDLS and CDR2 YYNGEE. The CDR3 here is CASSVGGRANEQYF. CDR3 bases: TGTGCCAGCAGCGTTGGCGGGAGGGCCAACGAGCAGTACTTC.

This clonotype was counted many times. This chain uses TRBV6-1 with TRBJ2-1; D gene uncertain. Germline CDR1 is MNHNS and CDR2 is SASEGT. With 3 bases removed from V and 3 bases from J, the gap between germline ends came to 9 bases. The CDR3 is 14 residues long. The CDR3 nucleotides read TGTGCCAGCAGTGAGCTAGGACGCTACAATGAGCAGTTCTTC. Translation gives CASSELGRYNEQFF.

This clonotype has a handful of counts. The rearrangement joins TRBV29-1 to TRBJ1-3, with 7 bases lining up with TRBD1. This CDR3 spans 14 amino acids. V dropped 4 bases and J dropped 2; count of bases not matched to a gene: 5. CDR1 and CDR2 from the germline V gene are SQVTM and ANQGSEA. The CDR3 is CSVVPQGAGNTIYF. As DNA, the CDR3 is TGCAGCGTTGTACCGCAGGGGGCTGGAAACACCATATATTTT.

This clonotype turned up a few times. The CDR3 sequence: CASSSRTGLSNEKLFF. For the CDR3, the DNA is TGTGCCAGCAGCTCACGAACAGGGCTGTCTAATGAAAAACTGTTTTTT. The chain recombines TRBV13 with TRBJ1-4; D is perhaps TRBD1 (6 bases). This CDR3 spans 16 amino acids. V lost 4 bases and J 3 bases, leaving 15 bases between the germline ends. Germline values: CDR1 PRHDT, CDR2 FYEKMQ (reference sequence). Filled out from reference TRBV13 and TRBJ1-4, the complete variable domain reads AAGVIQSPRHLIKEKRETATLKCYPIPRHDTVYWYQQGPGQDPQFLISFYEKMQSDKGSIPDRFSAQQFSDYHSELNMSSLELGDSALYFCASSSRTGLSNEKLFFGSGTQLSVL.

The chain employs TRBV5-1 and TRBJ2-7; D is uncertain. Trimming took 4 bases from V and 0 from J, leaving 8 bases between them. CDR3 length equals 13 residues. Germline-derived CDR1 and CDR2 are SGHRS and YFSETQ. CDR3 sequence: CASSQRSSYEQYF. CDR3 coding DNA: TGCGCCAGCAGCCAAAGGAGCTCCTACGAGCAGTACTTC.